Following are 23 T cell receptor beta chains from one sample sequenced in a study of shared clonotypes between healthy human individuals. Generated by immunoSEQ multiplex PCR, the TCRdb table keeps only in-frame clones and is missing some. The sample records 1.5 million to 2.5 million clones, about 95% being singletons. Naive CD8 cells were CD45RO-negative, positively selected for CCR7, excluding terminally differentiated effector memory CD45RA+ cells. What was sequenced was naive CD8+ T cells sorted from blood. All receptors come from a man aged 18 to 35 in good health.

The chain has TRBV27 and TRBJ2-7; D is undetermined. Germline CDR1 and CDR2: MNHEY and SMNVEV (reference sequence). V lost 8 bases to trimming and J lost 1 base, with 18 bases between them. The CDR3 loop spans 15 amino acids. DNA for the CDR3: TGTGCCAGCGGACCCCGGGCAGGCAAGTCCTACGAGCAGTACTTC. Its protein is CASGPRAGKSYEQYF.

The genes are TRBV2 and TRBJ1-3, with D hard to call. Trimming took 4 bases from V and 8 from J, leaving 18 bases between them. The CDR3 sequence is 15 residues long. CDR1 is SNHLY, CDR2 FYNNEI, per germline. CDR3 coding DNA: TGTGCCAGCAGTGCTCCAGAGGGTTCGCCCCACACCATATATTTT. Residues: CASSAPEGSPHTIYF.

The chain carries TRBV7-9 and TRBJ2-1; D unresolved. The CDR3 has 12 amino acids. Germline CDR1 SEHNR, CDR2 FQNEAQ (reference sequence). Trimming removed 0 bases from V and 7 bases from J, with 4 bases in between. The CDR3 coding sequence is TGTGCCAGCAGCTTAGCAGAAAATGAGCAGTTCTTC. Protein: CASSLAENEQFF. Combining the CDR3 with reference TRBV7-9 and TRBJ2-1 gives the whole variable domain DTGVSQNPRHKITKRGQNVTFRCDPISEHNRLYWYRQTLGQGPEFLTYFQNEAQLEKSRLLSDRFSAERPKGSFSTLEIQRTEQGDSAMYLCASSLAENEQFFGPGTRLTVL.

In DNA, the CDR3 is TGTGCCAGCAGTCAGGACAGGGGCTACAATGAGCAGTTCTTC. It yields the protein CASSQDRGYNEQFF. The chain has TRBV27 and TRBJ2-1; 9 bases are a match to TRBD1. Per germline, CDR1 MNHEY and CDR2 SMNVEV (reference sequence). With 5 bases clipped from V and 3 bases from J, the junction kept 2 bases outside the gene matches. The CDR3 covers 14 residues.

The table lists this clone with a count of one. This sequence joins TRBV4-3 and TRBJ2-1; the match to TRBD2 covers 14 bases. The germline V gene has CDR1 LGHNA and CDR2 YSLEER. This CDR3 contains 17 residues. V gave up 3 bases and J gave up 10 bases; unmatched junction bases: 11. The CDR3 sequence is CASSQDPGLAGVGEQFF. CDR3 bases: TGCGCCAGCAGCCAGGATCCGGGACTAGCGGGAGTAGGGGAGCAGTTCTTC.

A remark on this clone: The same CDR3 also results from other DNA sequences found in this sample. V gene TRBV13 combines with J gene TRBJ2-5; maybe TRBD1 (6 bases). The CDR3 covers 13 residues. The V end lost 3 bases, the J end lost 3 bases, and 8 bases lay between the germline ends. Germline V gene data show CDR1 as PRHDT and CDR2 as FYEKMQ (reference sequence). The CDR3 loop reads CASSLDREETQYF. The DNA of the CDR3 is TGTGCCAGCAGCTTGGACAGAGAAGAGACCCAGTACTTC.

The rearrangement uses TRBV4-3 and TRBJ2-7, with 9 positions matching TRBD1. V trimming: 0 bases; J trimming: 6 bases; junction bases outside the gene matches: 3. Germline V CDR1 and CDR2: LGHNA, YSLEER. The CDR3 has 14 amino acids. CDR3 in amino acids: CASSQDPQGAEQYF. As DNA, the CDR3 is TGCGCCAGCAGCCAAGACCCACAGGGGGCCGAGCAGTACTTC.

CDR3 in amino acids: CASSLFSGTDKANYGYTF. CDR3 DNA: TGTGCCAGCAGCCTATTTTCGGGGACCGACAAAGCTAACTATGGCTACACCTTC. The J gene is TRBJ1-2, the V gene TRBV9; D is possibly TRBD1 (5 bases). This CDR3 spans 18 amino acids. The ends were cut back, 4 bases at V and 0 bases at J, with 22 bases in the middle. Germline-derived CDR1 and CDR2 are SGDLS and YYNGEE.

About this clone: It is unclear where the CDR3 begins or ends on the DNA, so no DNA is shown, and the CDR3 is as TCRdb lists it. The J gene is TRBJ2-5, the V gene TRBV21-1; the tabulated D call, TRBD1, remains unverified against the DNA. TRBV21-1 is an annotated pseudogene. The CDR3 sequence runs 14 residues, both termini included. The CDR3 protein is CASVGTGIPYEQYF.

This rearrangement joins TRBV29-1 to TRBJ2-7; D may be TRBD2 (6 bases). This CDR3 is 13 amino acids long. Germline assignment: CDR1 SQVTM and CDR2 ANQGSEA. Between the trimmed V and J ends, which lost 3 bases and 5 bases, there was a span of 14 bases. CDR3 in amino acids: CSVEEGERHEQYF. The CDR3 DNA is TGCAGCGTTGAGGAGGGCGAGCGGCACGAGCAGTACTTC.

V and J are TRBV19 and TRBJ2-7; the D gene is possibly TRBD2 (5 bases). V was trimmed by 5 bases and J by 7 bases, leaving 15 bases between them. CDR3 length equals 13 residues. CDR1 LNHDA and CDR2 SQIVND come from the germline V gene (reference sequence). DNA of the CDR3: TGTGCCAGTAGTCCGTGGACTGGCAGGGAGCAGTACTTC. It yields the protein CASSPWTGREQYF.

This clone was observed once. The chain carries TRBV6-1 and TRBJ2-5; no definite D call. Germline assignment: CDR1 MNHNS and CDR2 SASEGT. This CDR3 has 10 amino acids. Between the trimmed V and J ends, which lost 6 bases and 2 bases, there was a span of 1 base. CDR3 amino acids: CASRQETQYF. In DNA, the CDR3 is TGTGCCAGCAGGCAAGAGACCCAGTACTTC.

This clone was seen only a few times. The rearrangement joins TRBV13 to TRBJ2-2, with TRBD1 matching 7 bases. Germline assignment: CDR1 PRHDT and CDR2 FYEKMQ (reference sequence). CDR3 length equals 15 residues. The trim removed 4 bases at V and 4 bases at J, leaving 6 bases unmatched. This CDR3 is CASSSTDRITGELFF. The CDR3 nucleotides are TGTGCCAGCAGCTCTACGGACAGGATCACCGGGGAGCTGTTTTTT.

The chain couples TRBV19 to TRBJ2-3; the D call may be TRBD1 or TRBD2 (5 bases each). Trimming removed 4 bases from V and 3 bases from J, with 17 bases in between. This CDR3 is 16 amino acids long. Per the germline V gene, CDR1 is LNHDA and CDR2 is SQIVND (reference sequence). As DNA, the CDR3 is TGTGCCAGTAGTACCGAAGCCGGGGCCTCGACAGATACGCAGTATTTT. Its protein product is CASSTEAGASTDTQYF. Looking up the rest from reference TRBV19 and TRBJ2-3 gives the full variable domain: DGGITQSPKYLFRKEGQNVTLSCEQNLNHDAMYWYRQDPGQGLRLIYYSQIVNDFQKGDIAEGYSVSREKKESFPLTVTSAQKNPTAFYLCASSTEAGASTDTQYFGPGTRLTVL.

This chain links TRBV4-1 with TRBJ2-7, with D possibly matching TRBD1 (5 bases). Germline V gene lookup returns CDR1 MGHRA and CDR2 YSYEKL. Trimming took 0 bases from V and 3 from J, leaving 12 bases between them. The CDR3 consists of 15 residues. The CDR3 nucleotides are TGCGCCAGCAGCCAAGATCCAGGGTCGCTCTACGAGCAGTACTTC. It encodes CASSQDPGSLYEQYF.

Worth noting for this clone: The same CDR3 also results from other DNA sequences found in this sample. The gene calls are TRBV10-2 and TRBJ2-7, with 8 bases matching TRBD1. V lost 6 bases and J lost 2; bases outside the gene matches: 0. Germline V lookup: CDR1 WSHSY, CDR2 SAAADI. CDR3 length: 12 amino acids. CDR3 DNA: TGCGCCAGCAGGGACAGGGCCTACGAGCAGTACTTC. This codes for CASRDRAYEQYF.

The chain has TRBV4-3 and TRBJ1-4, with D possibly being TRBD1 (5 bases). Trimming took off 0 bases at V and 3 bases at J, with 17 bases between the two ends. The CDR3 covers 18 residues. Germline lookup yields CDR1 LGHNA and CDR2 YSLEER. In nucleotides, the CDR3 is TGCGCCAGCAGCCAAGATGGGGTAGTGGGGGGTGCTAATGAAAAACTGTTTTTT. It translates to CASSQDGVVGGANEKLFF.

Here the CDR3 DNA reads TGTGCCAGCAGCCACTTCAATGAGCAGTTCTTC. It yields the protein CASSHFNEQFF. V gene TRBV11-2 combines with J gene TRBJ2-1; D not resolved. The CDR3 extends over 11 amino acids. Trimming left V 5 bases short and J 6 bases short, with 5 bases between. From germline, CDR1 is SGHAT and CDR2 FQNNGV. Full variable domain (outside the CDR3, taken from reference TRBV11-2 and TRBJ2-1): EAGVAQSPRYKIIEKRQSVAFWCNPISGHATLYWYQQILGQGPKLLIQFQNNGVVDDSQLPKDRFSAERLKGVDSTLKIQPAKLEDSAVYLCASSHFNEQFFGPGTRLTVL.

This chain connects TRBV7-9 to TRBJ2-7, with 8 bases that match TRBD1. Germline V lookup: CDR1 SEHNR, CDR2 FQNEAQ (reference sequence). CDR3 length: 16 residues. V gave up 1 base and J gave up 4 bases; unmatched junction bases: 9. In DNA form, the CDR3 reads TGTGCCAGCAGCTTAGGTAGGACAGGGATCGGTTACGAGCAGTACTTC. Encoded protein: CASSLGRTGIGYEQYF.

The J gene is TRBJ2-1, the V gene TRBV13; perhaps TRBD2 as D (6 bases). The V and J ends lost 5 bases and 3 bases respectively, with 14 bases between them. The CDR3 loop spans 15 amino acids. Germline V gene lookup returns CDR1 PRHDT and CDR2 FYEKMQ (reference sequence). CDR3 sequence reads: CASSLSSGHYNEQFF. CDR3 nucleotides: TGTGCCAGCAGCCTTAGTAGCGGCCACTACAATGAGCAGTTCTTC.

This chain links TRBV30 with TRBJ2-4; D unresolved. This CDR3 is 14 amino acids long. CDR1 and CDR2 (germline): GTSNPN, SVGIG (reference sequence). The V gene lost 2 bases and the J gene lost 0 bases, with 8 bases spanning the gap. DNA for the CDR3: TGTGCCTGGAGTAAGGTTCCAGCCAAAAACATTCAGTACTTC. It yields the protein CAWSKVPAKNIQYF.

This clone was seen once. V usage is TRBV12-2 and J usage is TRBJ2-3; the table's TRBD2 call for D was not verified on the DNA. TRBV12-2 is a listed pseudogene. CDR3 length equals 16 residues. This CDR3 reads CASRLRTSGNTDTQYF. DNA of the CDR3: TGTGCAAGTCGCTTAAGGACTAGCGGAAACACAGATACGCAGTATTTT.

This chain joins TRBV27 and TRBJ1-2, with TRBD1 identical over 10 bases. The CDR3 sequence is 15 residues long. The V segment lost 5 bases and the J segment 5 bases; nucleotides outside the gene matches: 8. CDR1 and CDR2 from the germline V gene are MNHEY and SMNVEV (reference sequence). The CDR3, as DNA: TGTGCCAGCAGTACCGGGACAGGGGCGTTTTATGGCTACACCTTC. Translation: CASSTGTGAFYGYTF.